Listed below are T cell receptor beta chains from one sample, sequenced in a study of somatic reversion in DOCK8 deficiency. From the multiplex PCR reads, TCRdb called clonotypes with MiXCR, one entry per CDR3 protein. In the table there are around 2,600 distinct CDR3 sequences, about 25% of which are singletons. What was sequenced was peripheral blood. The receptors were gathered from a human donor in good health. Both conserved end residues are part of each CDR3. D genes are given only for firm matches. Clone size is not always given. Where it is, it says once, few, many or a class for expanded clones.

medium-sized | NA | TRBJ1-4 | TRBV12-3/TRBV12-4 | 15 | TGTGCCAGCAGTCCCGACAGGTGGAATAATGAAAAACTGTTTTTT | CASSPDRWNNEKLFF
medium-sized | TRBD1 | TRBJ1-1 | TRBV12-3/TRBV12-4 | 15 | TGTGCCAGCAGTTTAGGGCAGGGGGTGAACACTGAAGCTTTCTTT | CASSLGQGVNTEAFF
medium-sized | TRBD2 | TRBJ2-7 | TRBV5-4 | 15 | TGTGCCAGCAGCCCCGATGGCGGGAGGGTGGACGAGCAGTACTTC | CASSPDGGRVDEQYF
NA | NA | TRBJ1-3 | TRBV9 | 15 | TGTGCCAGCAGCCCGGATGGGGTAACTGGAAACACCATATATTTT | CASSPDGVTGNTIYF
few | NA | TRBJ1-4 | TRBV2 | 16 | TGTGCCAGCAGCGGGTGGCAGGAAATGTCGGCTGAAAAACTGTTTTTT | CASSGWQEMSAEKLFF
NA | NA | TRBJ2-7 | TRBV7-9 | 13 | TGTGCCAGCAGCTTAGGTGACCATAACGAGCAGTACTTC | CASSLGDHNEQYF
large | NA | TRBJ1-3 | TRBV19 | 17 | TGTGCCAGTAGTATAGCTGGTACAGCCGGCTCTGGAAACACCATATATTTT | CASSIAGTAGSGNTIYF
NA | NA | TRBJ1-2 | TRBV9 | 14 | TGTGCCAGCAGCGCCGGTTTGTTAGACCTCGGCTACACCTTC | CASSAGLLDLGYTF
NA | TRBD1 | TRBJ1-3 | TRBV4-2 | 16 | TGTGCCAGCAGCCGACTGGACAGGGGGGATGGAAACACCATATATTTT | CASSRLDRGDGNTIYF
few | NA | TRBJ1-1 | TRBV2 | 14 | TGTGCCAGCAGTGAACCTAAAATGAACACTGAAGCTTTCTTT | CASSEPKMNTEAFF
large | NA | TRBJ1-1 | TRBV12-3/TRBV12-4 | 11 | TGTGCCAGCAGCCCAGGGGCTGAAGCTTTCTTT | CASSPGAEAFF
medium-sized | NA | TRBJ1-5 | TRBV7-9 | 13 | TGTGCCAGCAGCTTTCAGGGGCATCAGCCCCAGCATTTT | CASSFQGHQPQHF
medium-sized | NA | TRBJ1-1 | TRBV27 | 14 | TGTGCCAGCAGTTTAATCAGGGCTAACACTGAAGCTTTCTTT | CASSLIRANTEAFF
NA | NA | TRBJ1-6 | TRBV11-2 | 14 | TGTGCCAGCGGCCGTGGAGGGAGCAATTCACCCCTCCACTTT | CASGRGGSNSPLHF
NA | TRBD2 | TRBJ2-7 | TRBV29-1 | 13 | TGCAGCGTTGGGACTAGCGGAGCCTACGAGCAGTACTTC | CSVGTSGAYEQYF
NA | NA | TRBJ2-1 | TRBV7-7 | 16 | TGTGCTAGCAGCCAGGGAGTAGCGAGCAGTTACAATGAGCAGTTCTTC | CASSQGVASSYNEQFF
NA | NA | TRBJ2-7 | TRBV27 | 14 | TGTCCCAGCAGTTTTACTGGCGGGAACTACGAGCAGTACTTC | CPSSFTGGNYEQYF
NA | NA | TRBJ2-7 | TRBV29-1 | 13 | TGCAGCGTTGCCCAGGAGTGGGGCTACGAGCAGTACTTC | CSVAQEWGYEQYF
NA | NA | TRBJ2-3 | TRBV12-3/TRBV12-4 | 16 | TGTGCCAGCAGTTTGGGGGGGGGGCTAGCTGGAGATACGCAGTATTTT | CASSLGGGLAGDTQYF
few | NA | TRBJ1-2 | TRBV7-2 | 15 | TGTGCCAGCAGCTTAGGGTTGGGAGCCTCCTATGGCTACACCTTC | CASSLGLGASYGYTF
medium-sized | TRBD1 | TRBJ1-2 | TRBV11-2 | 13 | TGTGCCAGCCGCCGACAGGGAAGCTATGGCTACACCTTC | CASRRQGSYGYTF
NA | NA | TRBJ2-1 | TRBV6-2/TRBV6-3 | 14 | TGTGCCAGCAGTCGAACTAGCAACCCGGGGGAGCAGTTCTTC | CASSRTSNPGEQFF
NA | NA | TRBJ1-1 | TRBV7-8 | 14 | TGTGCCAGCAGTTTAGAGGTAGTGAACGCTGAAGCTTTCTTT | CASSLEVVNAEAFF
medium-sized | NA | TRBJ1-1 | TRBV7-2 | 15 | TGTGCCAGCAGCTCCCCCCGGCGGCGGGGGTCTGAAGCTTTCTTT | CASSSPRRRGSEAFF
few | NA | TRBJ1-2 | TRBV7-2 | 17 | TGTGCCAGCAGCTTAGGGGGTAGTCCTGCCGCTAACTATGGCTACACCTTC | CASSLGGSPAANYGYTF
medium-sized | NA | TRBJ2-7 | TRBV7-8 | 14 | TGTGCCAGCAGCCTTACTAGTCTAGCTTACGAGCAGTACTTC | CASSLTSLAYEQYF
few | NA | TRBJ2-7 | TRBV12-3/TRBV12-4 | 14 | TGTGCCAGCAGAGCAGACAGGTGGCACTACGAGCAGTACTTC | CASRADRWHYEQYF
large | NA | TRBJ1-1 | TRBV30 | 11 | TGTGCCTGGAGTGTAAGGCGTGAAGCTTTCTTT | CAWSVRREAFF
NA | NA | TRBJ1-3 | TRBV5-6 | 15 | TGTGCCAGCAGGCTAGACAGGTCCTCTGGAAACACCATATATTTT | CASRLDRSSGNTIYF
medium-sized | TRBD1 | TRBJ1-4 | TRBV30 | 15 | TGTGCCTGGAGTTCTACAGGGGGCTGGAATGAAAAACTGTTTTTT | CAWSSTGGWNEKLFF
medium-sized | TRBD2 | TRBJ2-1 | TRBV6-2/TRBV6-3 | 16 | TGTGCCAGCAGTCCCACTGAGGGAGTTACTAGCGATGAGCAGTTCTTC | CASSPTEGVTSDEQFF
medium-sized | NA | TRBJ1-1 | TRBV20-1 | 13 | TGCAGTGCCGCTCACAGGGTCAACACTGAAGCTTTCTTT | CSAAHRVNTEAFF
NA | NA | TRBJ1-4 | TRBV6-1 | 15 | TGTGCCAGCAGTGAAATGTGGCAGCAAGGCGAAAAACTGTTTTTT | CASSEMWQQGEKLFF
medium-sized | NA | TRBJ2-7 | TRBV19 | 15 | TGTGCCAGTAGTATAGCTCCGGCGAGCTCCTACGAGCAGTACTTC | CASSIAPASSYEQYF
few | TRBD1 | TRBJ1-2 | TRBV4-2 | 16 | TGTGCCAGCAGCCAAGGGACCGGGACAGGGCCGGGTGGCTACACCTTC | CASSQGTGTGPGGYTF
medium-sized | NA | TRBJ1-4 | TRBV11-2 | 17 | TGTGCCAGCAGCCCACGACCTAGTCGAGCAACTAATGAAAAACTGTTTTTT | CASSPRPSRATNEKLFF
NA | NA | TRBJ1-1 | TRBV7-3 | 13 | TGTGCCAGCAGCTCCACAGCGGCCACTGAAGCTTTCTTT | CASSSTAATEAFF
NA | NA | TRBJ1-1 | TRBV4-1 | 12 | TGCGCCAGCAGGGGGGAAGGGACTGAGGCTTTCTTT | CASRGEGTEAFF
medium-sized | NA | TRBJ1-2 | TRBV19 | 13 | TGTGCCAGTAGTATCTCACAGAGTGTTGGCTACACCTTC | CASSISQSVGYTF
NA | TRBD1 | TRBJ1-5 | TRBV20-1 | 14 | TGCAGTGCTAGAGTCGAGGCAGGGGGCTGGCCCCAGCATTTT | CSARVEAGGWPQHF
NA | NA | TRBJ2-7 | TRBV6-6 | 14 | TGTGCCAGCAGTGCCGGGCCGGACAGATACGAGCAGTACTTC | CASSAGPDRYEQYF
few | NA | TRBJ1-5 | TRBV4-1 | 18 | TGCGCCAGCAGCCCCTCCGCCGACACCATTCCAAACAATCAGCCCCAGCATTTT | CASSPSADTIPNNQPQHF
once | TRBD1 | TRBJ2-1 | TRBV7-3 | 14 | TGTGCCAGCAGCTTGATGTCAGGGGGCGATGAGCAGTTCTTC | CASSLMSGGDEQFF
few | NA | TRBJ2-1 | TRBV12-3/TRBV12-4 | 13 | TGTGCCAGCGCCCCGAATAGGTGGAATGAGCAGTTCTTC | CASAPNRWNEQFF
NA | NA | TRBJ1-1 | TRBV2 | 15 | TGTGCCAGCAGGGCGGACTCGACAGGGAACACTGAAGCTTTCTTT | CASRADSTGNTEAFF
few | NA | TRBJ1-1 | TRBV6-1 | 14 | TGTGCCAGCAGTGAAAAGGGGGGGGTCACTGAAGCTTTCTTT | CASSEKGGVTEAFF
NA | NA | TRBJ1-2 | TRBV15 | 14 | TGTGCCACCAGCAGTAGACGTCTCCCTTATGGCTACACCTTC | CATSSRRLPYGYTF
medium-sized | NA | TRBJ1-1 | TRBV28 | 15 | TGTGCCAGCGGATACGACGCGAACATGAACACTGAAGCTTTCTTT | CASGYDANMNTEAFF
large | NA | TRBJ1-3 | TRBV19 | 16 | TGTGCCAGTAGTATAGCGGGGCAGCTCTCTGGAAACACCATATATTTT | CASSIAGQLSGNTIYF
NA | TRBD2 | TRBJ2-7 | TRBV7-2 | 15 | TGTGCCAGCAGCTTATTAGCGGGATCTTCTAACGAGCAGTACTTC | CASSLLAGSSNEQYF
few | NA | TRBJ2-1 | TRBV4-1 | 15 | TGCGCCAGCAGCCCTTACAGGGTCCACGACAATGAGCAGTTCTTC | CASSPYRVHDNEQFF
medium-sized | TRBD1 | TRBJ1-2 | TRBV20-1 | 15 | TGCAGTGCTAGTACAGACAGGGGTTTAGGTAATGGCTACACCTTC | CSASTDRGLGNGYTF
NA | NA | TRBJ1-6 | TRBV5-6 | 18 | TGTGCCAGCAGCTTGGCCTCCAGGGAGACTCCCTATAATTCACCCCTCCACTTT | CASSLASRETPYNSPLHF
medium-sized | NA | TRBJ2-7 | TRBV7-8 | 14 | TGTGCCAGCAGCTCGGACGAATACTCCTACGAGCAGTACTTC | CASSSDEYSYEQYF